This T cell receptor beta chain was retrieved from a study of radiotherapy plus CTLA-4 blockade in lung cancer. Clones were read by immunoSEQ multiplex PCR, and TCRdb kept only the in-frame ones, dropping some. This sample has around 91,000 clones, with around nine tenths found just once. This clone was picked up one time. Germline assignment: CDR1 SGHRS and CDR2 YFSETQ. The CDR3 runs 16 residues. V lost 4 bases and J lost 8; bases outside the gene matches: 12. The clonotype originates from a human donor with non-small cell lung cancer that progressed on radiotherapy plus ipilimumab. This chain uses TRBV5-1 with TRBJ2-1; 10 bases align to TRBD2. Here the sequenced sample was peripheral blood, taken from a patient treated with radiotherapy plus ipilimumab. CDR3 region: CASSRWASGSNDEQFF. The DNA of the CDR3 is TGCGCCAGCAGCCGCTGGGCTAGCGGGAGTAACGATGAGCAGTTCTTC.